These T cell receptor beta chains were read from a single sample in a study of vaccination and CD4 T cells after COVID-19. TCRdb reprocessed the PCR reads with MiXCR, giving one entry per CDR3 protein. The repertoire includes about 22,000 distinct CDR3 sequences, about 31% of them detected once, and 9.5% to 15% sits in the top ten. No antigen is known for these receptors. The sequencing sample was made of cultured CD4+ T cells from blood. Receptor source: a human donor with COVID-19. CDR3s include the opening cysteine and the closing phenylalanine or tryptophan. The order of the fields is V gene, J gene, clone size, D gene, CDR3 protein, CDR3 DNA. A D gene is named only where the DNA matches it firmly. Where a row states a size, it is once, few, many or the class of an expanded clone; other rows omit it.

TRBV6-1,TRBJ2-7,few,NA,CASSDYGQGGSYEQYF,TGTGCCAGCAGTGACTATGGACAGGGAGGGTCCTACGAGCAGTACTTC
TRBV7-3,TRBJ2-7,NA,NA,CASSSKQGAVQYF,TGTGCCAGCAGCTCGAAACAGGGAGCGGTGCAGTACTTC
TRBV19,TRBJ1-1,NA,NA,CASSNFPGTEAFF,TGTGCCAGTAGTAATTTCCCTGGGACTGAAGCTTTCTTT
TRBV7-9,TRBJ1-2,few,NA,CASSLVEGGYGYTF,TGTGCCAGCAGCTTAGTTGAGGGCGGCTATGGCTACACCTTC
TRBV29-1,TRBJ1-5,NA,NA,CSVEGGGQPQHF,TGCAGCGTGGAGGGGGGCGGACAGCCCCAGCATTTT
TRBV10-3,TRBJ1-2,NA,NA,CAISEFRRGTYGYTF,TGTGCCATCAGTGAGTTTCGGCGGGGCACCTATGGCTACACCTTC
TRBV5-1,TRBJ1-2,NA,TRBD1,CASSAEGAGGYTF,TGCGCCAGCAGCGCTGAGGGGGCCGGTGGCTACACCTTC
TRBV4-1,TRBJ2-2,NA,TRBD1,CASSHLGTGRNTGELFF,TGCGCCAGCAGCCACCTCGGGACAGGGAGAAACACCGGGGAGCTGTTTTTT
TRBV28,TRBJ1-1,few,NA,CASTSATEAFF,TGTGCCAGCACCTCGGCCACTGAAGCTTTCTTT
TRBV19,TRBJ1-4,NA,TRBD1,CASSTIRDSVSWAEKLFF,TGTGCCAGTAGTACGATCCGGGACAGTGTTTCGTGGGCTGAAAAACTGTTTTTT
TRBV20-1,TRBJ2-5,few,TRBD2,CSAVRTSGAVTETQYF,TGCAGTGCAGTGAGGACTAGCGGGGCCGTAACGGAGACCCAGTACTTC
TRBV18,TRBJ2-5,once,NA,CASSPLAQETQYF,TGTGCCAGCTCCCCCCTGGCTCAAGAGACCCAGTACTTC
TRBV7-9,TRBJ1-2,NA,NA,CASSLEANYGYTF,TGTGCCAGCAGCTTAGAGGCGAACTATGGCTACACCTTC
TRBV28,TRBJ1-2,few,NA,CASRLDSRGYTF,TGTGCCAGCCGTTTAGACAGCCGGGGCTACACCTTC
TRBV20-1,TRBJ2-3,NA,TRBD2,CSARTSGGITRTDTQYF,TGCAGTGCTAGGACTAGCGGGGGGATTACCCGCACAGATACGCAGTATTTT
TRBV7-6,TRBJ2-5,NA,NA,CASSLGRGLAQETQYF,TGTGCCAGCAGCTTAGGTCGGGGACTCGCCCAAGAGACCCAGTACTTC
TRBV6-5,TRBJ1-6,NA,NA,CASSYWGLSSYNSPPHF,TGTGCCAGCAGTTACTGGGGGCTGAGCTCCTATAATTCACCCCCCCACTTT
TRBV6-5,TRBJ1-1,NA,TRBD1,CASSYDRQGPTEAFF,TGTGCCAGCAGTTACGATCGACAGGGCCCCACTGAAGCTTTCTTT
TRBV29-1,TRBJ2-5,NA,NA,CSVGRNQETQYF,TGCAGCGTCGGACGGAACCAAGAGACCCAGTACTTC
TRBV7-2,TRBJ2-5,NA,TRBD1,CASSPRSSGTGVETQYF,TGTGCCAGCAGCCCGCGTAGCTCCGGGACAGGGGTAGAGACCCAGTACTTC
TRBV15,TRBJ1-1,few,NA,CATSRVMNTEAFF,TGTGCCACCAGCAGAGTTATGAACACTGAAGCTTTCTTT
TRBV6-1,TRBJ2-3,NA,NA,CASSYTGRSITDTQYF,TGTGCCAGCAGCTATACAGGGCGATCAATCACAGATACGCAGTATTTT
TRBV5-4,TRBJ2-1,NA,TRBD1,CASSPEGQSEFF,TGTGCCAGCAGCCCCGAGGGACAGTCGGAGTTCTTC
TRBV30,TRBJ2-1,NA,NA,CAWSAFSGEQFF,TGTGCCTGGAGTGCCTTCTCCGGTGAGCAGTTCTTC
TRBV6-2/TRBV6-3,TRBJ2-3,NA,TRBD2,CASSLLAGRDTQYF,TGTGCCAGCAGTTTACTAGCGGGGAGAGATACGCAGTATTTT
TRBV20-1,TRBJ2-5,few,NA,CSAPLADTTQYF,TGCAGTGCTCCTCTTGCCGACACGACCCAGTACTTC
TRBV6-1,TRBJ2-7,few,TRBD2,CASSLGSRGDGEQYF,TGTGCCAGCAGTCTAGGCTCGCGGGGGGACGGCGAGCAGTACTTC
TRBV6-1,TRBJ1-5,medium-sized,NA,CASSQGTPSNQPQHF,TGTGCCAGCAGCCAGGGGACCCCGAGCAATCAGCCCCAGCATTTT
TRBV6-2/TRBV6-3,TRBJ2-1,NA,NA,CASSIWGSYNEQFF,TGTGCCAGCAGTATTTGGGGCTCCTACAATGAGCAGTTCTTC
TRBV2,TRBJ1-4,NA,TRBD1,CASSSWGRGNEKLFF,TGTGCCAGCAGTTCGTGGGGCAGGGGGAATGAAAAACTGTTTTTT
TRBV7-9,TRBJ1-6,NA,NA,CASSPPGPGRNSPLHF,TGTGCCAGCAGCCCTCCCGGCCCGGGACGTAATTCACCCCTCCACTTT
TRBV5-5,TRBJ1-5,NA,TRBD1,CASSLANRGQGPGPQHF,TGTGCCAGCAGCTTGGCCAATCGGGGACAGGGGCCGGGGCCCCAGCATTTT
TRBV11-3,TRBJ1-6,once,NA,CASSLNARLTLHF,TGTGCCAGCAGCTTGAATGCACGGCTCACCCTCCACTTT
TRBV20-1,TRBJ2-7,few,TRBD1,CSASRDRGIYEQYF,TGCAGTGCTAGCCGGGACAGGGGGATATACGAGCAGTACTTC
TRBV7-3,TRBJ1-1,NA,TRBD1,CASSATGGAEAFF,TGTGCCAGCAGCGCGACAGGGGGAGCTGAAGCTTTCTTT
TRBV7-8,TRBJ2-7,few,TRBD1,CASSSTDRLEQYF,TGTGCCAGCAGCTCTACGGACAGGTTGGAGCAGTACTTC
TRBV5-1,TRBJ2-4,NA,TRBD2,CASSLASFGGGADIQYF,TGCGCCAGCAGCTTGGCCAGTTTCGGCGGGGGGGCGGACATTCAGTACTTC
TRBV6-1,TRBJ1-5,few,NA,CASRKEGGRGQPQHF,TGTGCCAGCAGGAAAGAGGGGGGGCGAGGTCAGCCCCAGCATTTT
TRBV7-6,TRBJ1-1,few,NA,CASSPGGAEAFF,TGTGCCAGCAGCCCGGGGGGCGCTGAAGCTTTCTTT
TRBV5-6,TRBJ1-2,NA,NA,CASSTLTEFYGYTF,TGTGCCAGCAGCACGTTGACAGAATTCTATGGCTACACCTTC
TRBV4-1,TRBJ1-2,few,NA,CASSQDTDTGRNYGYTF,TGCGCCAGCAGCCAAGATACAGACACCGGGAGGAACTATGGCTACACCTTC
TRBV2,TRBJ1-6,NA,NA,CASSVTDINSPLHF,TGTGCCAGCAGTGTTACAGATATTAATTCACCCCTCCACTTT
TRBV7-2,TRBJ1-2,NA,NA,CASSLRAPDVGYTF,TGTGCCAGCAGCTTACGGGCTCCGGACGTTGGCTACACCTTC
TRBV14,TRBJ2-2,few,NA,CASCEGLTGELFF,TGTGCCAGTTGCGAGGGTTTGACCGGGGAGCTGTTTTTT
TRBV27,TRBJ1-2,NA,TRBD1,CASSLRDSTNYGYTF,TGTGCCAGCAGTTTACGGGACAGTACTAACTATGGCTACACCTTC
TRBV7-6,TRBJ1-6,NA,NA,CASSLGLGFNSPLHF,TGTGCCAGCAGCTTAGGGCTGGGTTTCAATTCACCCCTCCACTTT
TRBV4-3,TRBJ2-3,NA,NA,CASSQDWGGADTQYF,TGCGCCAGCAGCCAAGATTGGGGGGGCGCAGATACGCAGTATTTT
TRBV6-5,TRBJ2-3,few,NA,CASSYEGGRWDTQYF,TGTGCCAGCAGTTACGAGGGGGGGCGGTGGGATACGCAGTATTTT
TRBV11-2,TRBJ2-7,NA,NA,CASSLELYYEQYF,TGTGCCAGCAGCTTAGAGCTATACTACGAGCAGTACTTC
TRBV12-3/TRBV12-4,TRBJ1-2,few,NA,CASSLGGGIGYTF,TGTGCCAGCAGTCTCGGCGGGGGAATCGGCTACACCTTC
TRBV6-2/TRBV6-3,TRBJ1-5,medium-sized,NA,CASKGSHSNQPQHF,TGTGCCAGCAAGGGGTCACATAGCAATCAGCCCCAGCATTTT
TRBV4-1,TRBJ1-2,NA,NA,CASSQEGGYGYTF,TGCGCCAGCAGCCAAGAAGGAGGCTATGGCTACACCTTC
TRBV6-1,TRBJ2-3,NA,TRBD2,CASRPGGPGDTQYF,TGTGCCAGCAGGCCGGGGGGGCCCGGAGATACGCAGTATTTT
TRBV5-3,TRBJ2-5,NA,TRBD1,CASSLEAQGVQTQYF,TGTGCCAGCAGCTTGGAGGCGCAGGGGGTACAGACCCAGTACTTC
TRBV19,TRBJ2-2,NA,NA,CASRIPGRTGELFF,TGTGCCAGTAGGATTCCGGGACGAACCGGGGAGCTGTTTTTT
TRBV28,TRBJ2-5,NA,TRBD1,CASSPRQGGGQETQYF,TGTGCCAGCAGTCCTCGACAGGGGGGAGGTCAAGAGACCCAGTACTTC
TRBV7-2,TRBJ1-4,NA,NA,CASSFDRATNEKLFF,TGTGCCAGCAGCTTCGACAGAGCAACTAATGAAAAACTGTTTTTT
TRBV5-1,TRBJ1-2,once,NA,CASSSGTQQGYTF,TGCGCCAGCAGCTCCGGGACTCAGCAGGGCTACACCTTC
TRBV6-5,TRBJ1-1,few,NA,CASSYIRQARGNTEAFF,TGTGCCAGCAGTTACATAAGACAGGCGAGGGGGAACACTGAAGCTTTCTTT
TRBV11-2,TRBJ2-7,NA,NA,CASSLMEPTYEQYF,TGTGCCAGCAGCTTAATGGAACCGACCTACGAGCAGTACTTC